This T cell receptor (beta chain) was retrieved from a study of vaccination and CD4 T cells after COVID-19. The overall study: The convalescent group had six males, four females, seven Caucasians, two Asians, one multiracial. According to the study, participants were given two doses of BNT162b2 or mRNA-1273 vaccine.

Sequencing of DNA taken from cultured CD4+ T cells relied on the Oncomine TCR Beta short-read assay. It was from cultured CD4+ T cells that genomic DNA was extracted. TCRdb re-analysed the PCR reads in MiXCR, keeping a single row per CDR3 protein. This table holds roughly 10,000 distinct CDR3 sequences, 30% found once. Treatment of the sample: roughly nine-day PBMC culture with coronavirus spike peptide pools or control peptides (ViraFEST assay). An unexposed donor provided the CD4+ T cells, which were collected before the COVID-19 pandemic (2011-2018). About 1.9 million PBMCs went into each well for culture with approximately 10 IU/ml IL-2 and around 10 ug/ml peptide pools. Researchers grew the cells for 9 to 11 days and then pulled out CD4+ T cells by negative selection. Trimming left V 0 bases short and J 4 bases short, with 9 bases between. There are 14 residues in the CDR3. CDR1 is SGHNT and CDR2 is YYREEE in the germline V gene (reference sequence).

This clonotype turned up a few times. Its specificity is not known. V and J are TRBV5-4 and TRBJ2-3; D is possibly TRBD1 or TRBD2 (5 bases each). Sequenced sample: CD4+ T cells from blood, cultured in vitro. The receptor's source is a human donor in good health. CDR3 sequence: CASSLGGSADTQYF. In DNA, the CDR3 is TGTGCCAGCAGCTTGGGGGGGTCGGCAGATACGCAGTATTTT. Complete variable domain (other parts from reference TRBV5-4 and TRBJ2-3): ETGVTQSPTHLIKTRGQQVTLRCSSQSGHNTVSWYQQALGQGPQFIFQYYREEENGRGNFPPRFSGLQFPNYSSELNVNALELDDSALYLCASSLGGSADTQYFGPGTRLTVL.